Listed below are T cell receptor beta chains from one sample, sequenced in a study of response to subunit inactivated influenza vaccine. Each CDR3 protein is one row after TCRdb ran MiXCR on the RT-PCR reads. Seen here are approximately 700,000 distinct CDR3 sequences, 14% observed once, and the top ten hold around 7%. The sequences come from PBMCs from blood, collected 14 to 15 days before vaccination. Every receptor here comes from a middle-aged man who received an inactivated influenza vaccine. CDR3s include the opening cysteine and the closing phenylalanine or tryptophan. D genes are given only for firm matches. Only part of the rows carry a size: once, few, many, or a class if the clone is expanded.

D gene: TRBD2; J gene: TRBJ2-1; V gene: TRBV5-4; clone size: NA; CDR3 protein: CASSGGLTNNEQFF; CDR3 DNA: TGTGCCAGCAGTGGGGGACTAACGAACAATGAGCAGTTCTTC
D gene: NA; J gene: TRBJ2-1; V gene: TRBV14; clone size: few; CDR3 protein: CASSLLRGYEQFF; CDR3 DNA: TGTGCCAGCAGCCTCCTAAGGGGCTATGAGCAGTTCTTC
D gene: TRBD1; J gene: TRBJ1-2; V gene: TRBV20-1; clone size: few; CDR3 protein: CSAKVRQGNYGYTF; CDR3 DNA: TGCAGTGCAAAGGTCAGACAGGGAAACTATGGCTACACCTTC
D gene: NA; J gene: TRBJ2-1; V gene: TRBV7-2; clone size: NA; CDR3 protein: CASSPGYPYNEQFF; CDR3 DNA: TGTGCCAGCAGTCCGGGGTACCCCTACAATGAGCAGTTCTTC
D gene: NA; J gene: TRBJ1-2; V gene: TRBV5-1; clone size: NA; CDR3 protein: CASSLGVGVGYTF; CDR3 DNA: TGCGCCAGCAGCTTGGGGGTAGGAGTTGGCTACACCTTC
D gene: NA; J gene: TRBJ1-5; V gene: TRBV24-1; clone size: many; CDR3 protein: CATSDPLRQDEPQHF; CDR3 DNA: TGTGCCACCAGTGATCCCCTCCGGCAAGATGAGCCCCAGCATTTT
D gene: TRBD2; J gene: TRBJ2-2; V gene: TRBV11-2; clone size: few; CDR3 protein: CASSLILSGVNTGELFF; CDR3 DNA: TGTGCCAGCAGCTTAATCCTAAGCGGGGTTAACACCGGGGAGCTGTTTTTT
D gene: TRBD1; J gene: TRBJ2-5; V gene: TRBV29-1; clone size: few; CDR3 protein: CSVSLSDRGETQYF; CDR3 DNA: TGCAGCGTCTCCTTGTCCGACAGGGGGGAGACCCAGTACTTC
D gene: TRBD1; J gene: TRBJ2-2; V gene: TRBV5-1; clone size: many; CDR3 protein: CASSVRPFDRATGELFF; CDR3 DNA: TGCGCCAGCAGCGTAAGGCCTTTTGACAGGGCGACCGGGGAGCTGTTTTTT
D gene: TRBD1; J gene: TRBJ1-4; V gene: TRBV7-9; clone size: NA; CDR3 protein: CASSPTGTGNEKLFF; CDR3 DNA: TGTGCCAGCAGCCCTACCGGGACAGGGAACGAAAAACTGTTTTTT
D gene: NA; J gene: TRBJ2-1; V gene: TRBV5-1; clone size: NA; CDR3 protein: CASSRGTDEQFF; CDR3 DNA: TGCGCCAGCAGCCGGGGCACGGATGAGCAGTTCTTC
D gene: NA; J gene: TRBJ2-4; V gene: TRBV4-3; clone size: NA; CDR3 protein: CASSQDNGGSIAKNIHYF; CDR3 DNA: TGCGCCAGCAGCCAAGATAATGGGGGATCTATAGCCAAAAACATTCATTACTTC
D gene: NA; J gene: TRBJ2-1; V gene: TRBV9; clone size: NA; CDR3 protein: CASSVGQFNEQFF; CDR3 DNA: TGTGCCAGCAGCGTTGGACAGTTCAATGAGCAGTTCTTC
D gene: NA; J gene: TRBJ2-7; V gene: TRBV20-1; clone size: few; CDR3 protein: CSARDLGVGSSYEQYF; CDR3 DNA: TGCAGTGCTAGAGATCTTGGGGTAGGCTCCTCCTACGAGCAGTACTTC
D gene: TRBD1; J gene: TRBJ2-1; V gene: TRBV13; clone size: NA; CDR3 protein: CASSLVRTGDNEQFF; CDR3 DNA: TGTGCCAGCAGCTTAGTAAGGACAGGGGACAATGAGCAGTTCTTC
D gene: NA; J gene: TRBJ2-3; V gene: TRBV18; clone size: NA; CDR3 protein: CASSLIQRTDTQYF; CDR3 DNA: TGTGCCAGCTCACTTATCCAAAGAACAGATACGCAGTATTTT
D gene: NA; J gene: TRBJ2-1; V gene: TRBV28; clone size: NA; CDR3 protein: CASSLYGKKRSNEQFF; CDR3 DNA: TGTGCCAGCAGTTTATACGGAAAGAAACGCAGCAATGAGCAGTTCTTC
D gene: TRBD1; J gene: TRBJ1-2; V gene: TRBV12-3/TRBV12-4; clone size: many; CDR3 protein: CASSLTDRGEGYTF; CDR3 DNA: TGTGCCAGCAGTTTAACAGACAGGGGAGAGGGCTACACCTTC
D gene: NA; J gene: TRBJ1-1; V gene: TRBV3-1; clone size: many; CDR3 protein: CASSQDLTLSGGAFF; CDR3 DNA: TGTGCCAGCAGCCAAGATCTCACTTTGTCCGGAGGCGCTTTCTTT
D gene: TRBD2; J gene: TRBJ2-7; V gene: TRBV5-1; clone size: NA; CDR3 protein: CASSLGLAESLYEQYF; CDR3 DNA: TGCGCCAGCAGCTTGGGACTAGCGGAAAGCCTCTACGAGCAGTACTTC
D gene: TRBD2; J gene: TRBJ2-1; V gene: TRBV28; clone size: few; CDR3 protein: CASSFKREGAREQFF; CDR3 DNA: TGTGCCAGCAGTTTCAAGCGGGAGGGGGCTCGGGAGCAGTTCTTC
D gene: NA; J gene: TRBJ2-1; V gene: TRBV29-1; clone size: many; CDR3 protein: CSARTAYNEQFF; CDR3 DNA: TGCAGCGCCCGGACAGCCTACAATGAGCAGTTCTTC
D gene: NA; J gene: TRBJ2-3; V gene: TRBV20-1; clone size: NA; CDR3 protein: CSARDLPAESTDTQYF; CDR3 DNA: TGCAGTGCTAGAGATCTCCCAGCGGAGAGCACAGATACGCAGTATTTT